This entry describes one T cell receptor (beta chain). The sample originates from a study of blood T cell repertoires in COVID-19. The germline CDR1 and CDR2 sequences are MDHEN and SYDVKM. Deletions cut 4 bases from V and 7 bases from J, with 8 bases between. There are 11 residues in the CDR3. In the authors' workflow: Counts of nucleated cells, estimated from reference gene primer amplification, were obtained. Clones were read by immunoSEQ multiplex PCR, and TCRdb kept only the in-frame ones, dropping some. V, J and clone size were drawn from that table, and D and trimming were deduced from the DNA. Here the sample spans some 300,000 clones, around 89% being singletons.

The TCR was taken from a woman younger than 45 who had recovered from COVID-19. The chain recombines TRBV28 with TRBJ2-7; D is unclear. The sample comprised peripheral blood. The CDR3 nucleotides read TGTGCCAGCAGTTCCCCGCGGGAGCAGTACTTC. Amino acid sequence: CASSSPREQYF.